The rows below give T cell receptor beta chains drawn from one sample of a study of blood T cell repertoires in COVID-19. TCRdb's table, derived via immunoSEQ multiplex PCR, lists solely in-frame clones and lacks some. Of 40,000 to 55,000 clones listed, over 85% are singletons. The sequenced sample was peripheral blood. The receptors were sampled from a man aged 45 to 65 with COVID-19, enrolled during active disease. CDR3s include the opening cysteine and the closing phenylalanine or tryptophan. D genes are given only for firm matches. Expanded clones get a size class; other rows say once, few or many, or leave the size out.

V	D	size	J	DNA	CDR3
TRBV7-2	NA	NA	TRBJ2-1	TGTGCCAGCAGCTTAGACTACTACAATGAGCAGTTCTTC	CASSLDYYNEQFF
TRBV3-1/TRBV3-2	TRBD2	NA	TRBJ2-1	TGTGCCAGCAGTCCCATGGCGGGAGAAGGAGGCTACAATGAGCAGTTCTTC	CASSPMAGEGGYNEQFF
TRBV28	TRBD1	NA	TRBJ2-7	TGTGCCAGCAGTTTGGGTGGACAGGGGGCCTACGAGCAGTACTTC	CASSLGGQGAYEQYF
TRBV5-1	NA	NA	TRBJ2-3	TGCGCCAGCAGCCAGGCTTTTGGGGAGAGAACAGATACGCAGTATTTT	CASSQAFGERTDTQYF
TRBV5-6	NA	NA	TRBJ2-6	TGTGCCAGCAGGCGACTGGACGGGAGCTCTGGGGCCAACGTCCTGACTTTC	CASRRLDGSSGANVLTF
TRBV7-9	NA	NA	TRBJ1-4	TGTGCCAGCAGCTCACGGCAGGGAAGTGGTTTGCGGGAAAAACTGTTTTTT	CASSSRQGSGLREKLFF
TRBV5-1	NA	few	TRBJ1-1	TGCGCCAGCAGCCCCCTGGGGCAGAAAAACACTGAAGCTTTCTTT	CASSPLGQKNTEAFF
TRBV7-9	TRBD1	NA	TRBJ2-1	TGTGCCAGCAGCTTAGGGCAGGGGGTGACTGAGCAGTTCTTC	CASSLGQGVTEQFF
TRBV2	TRBD1	once	TRBJ2-7	TGTGCCAGCAGTGAACAGGGGGCTACCTACGAGCAGTACTTC	CASSEQGATYEQYF
TRBV9	TRBD2	NA	TRBJ2-7	TGTGCCAGCAGCGCGGGAGGTAGCTCCTACGAGCAGTACTTC	CASSAGGSSYEQYF
TRBV4-2	TRBD2	NA	TRBJ2-1	TGTGCCAGCAGAGACGGGACTAGCGGGAGTCGGAATGAGCAGTTCTTC	CASRDGTSGSRNEQFF
TRBV19	TRBD1	few	TRBJ1-1	TGTGCCAGTAGGTCACGGACAGGGAGCACTGAAGCTTTCTTT	CASRSRTGSTEAFF
TRBV18	NA	once	TRBJ2-2	TGTGCCAGCTCACCCTGGACAAAAGACGGGGAGCTGTTTTTT	CASSPWTKDGELFF
TRBV7-9	TRBD2	few	TRBJ2-1	TGTGCCAGCAGCCCGGGACTAGCGGGAGGTCACGGCAATGAGCAGTTCTTC	CASSPGLAGGHGNEQFF
TRBV6-5	TRBD1	NA	TRBJ2-4	TGTGCCAGCAGCTCGCCGGGACAGGGAGGTAACATTCAGTACTTC	CASSSPGQGGNIQYF
TRBV28	NA	NA	TRBJ1-1	TGTGCCAGCAGTTTTCACGGGGAGCCGAACACTGAAGCTTTCTTT	CASSFHGEPNTEAFF
TRBV5-1	NA	NA	TRBJ1-5	TGCGCCAGTGGTAGTCAGGAAGGCAATCAGCCCCAGCATTTT	CASGSQEGNQPQHF
TRBV5-5	TRBD1	once	TRBJ1-4	TGTGCCAGCAGCTTGGTTCCGGGACAGGGTAATGAAAAACTGTTTTTT	CASSLVPGQGNEKLFF
TRBV2	TRBD2	NA	TRBJ2-2	TGTGCCAGCAGTGTACTAGCGGGGGACACCGGGGAGCTGTTTTTT	CASSVLAGDTGELFF
TRBV6-6	NA	NA	TRBJ2-7	TGTGCCAGCAGTTACAGCGGACGGCAGGAGCAGTACTTC	CASSYSGRQEQYF
TRBV7-2	TRBD1	NA	TRBJ2-1	TGTGCCAGCAGCTTAGACCGGACAGGGCGGGTTTACAATGAGCAGTTCTTC	CASSLDRTGRVYNEQFF
TRBV2	NA	NA	TRBJ2-6	TGTGCCAGCAGTGAACGGTTAAGCTCTGGGGCCAACGTCCTGACTTTC	CASSERLSSGANVLTF
TRBV5-1	TRBD2	NA	TRBJ2-6	TGCGCCAGCAGCAGGACGGGGGGGACCTCTGGGGCCAACGTCCTGACTTTC	CASSRTGGTSGANVLTF
TRBV19	TRBD2	NA	TRBJ2-3	TGTGCCAGTAGCCGATCAGGGACTAGTCAGAGCACAGATACGCAGTATTTT	CASSRSGTSQSTDTQYF
TRBV2	NA	NA	TRBJ2-5	TGTGCCAGCAGAAAAATGCCGGGACTGGGGGTGGCGACCCAGTACTTC	CASRKMPGLGVATQYF
TRBV19	TRBD1	NA	TRBJ1-5	TGTGCCAGTAGTATTGAGGGACAGGGAAGAAGCAATCAGCCCCAGCATTTT	CASSIEGQGRSNQPQHF
TRBV2	NA	NA	TRBJ2-7	TGTGCCAGCAGTGACCGGGGGTCTGGCTACGAGCAGTACTTC	CASSDRGSGYEQYF
TRBV6-5	TRBD2	NA	TRBJ2-1	TGTGCCAGCAGATCGGGACTAGCGGGACCGGGGGAGCAGTTCTTC	CASRSGLAGPGEQFF
TRBV10-3	NA	NA	TRBJ2-2	TGTGCCATCAGTGCGGGGGGCGGCGGGGAGCTGTTTTTT	CAISAGGGGELFF
TRBV27	NA	NA	TRBJ1-3	TGTGCCAGCAGATCAGGATTCTCTGGAAACACCATATATTTT	CASRSGFSGNTIYF
TRBV28	TRBD1	NA	TRBJ1-4	TGTGCCAGCAGTTTATCCTGGCTCCAGGACAGGGGAAAAACAACTAATGAAAAACTGTTTTTT	CASSLSWLQDRGKTTNEKLFF
TRBV6-5	TRBD1	NA	TRBJ1-5	TGTGCCAGCAGTTTGGGACAGCGAGATAGCAATCAGCCCCAGCATTTT	CASSLGQRDSNQPQHF
TRBV5-8	TRBD2	NA	TRBJ2-7	TGTGCCAGCAGCTTGGAGCTAGCGGGGGGAGTAGAGCAGTACTTC	CASSLELAGGVEQYF
TRBV11-2	NA	NA	TRBJ2-5	TGTGCCAGCAGCCCAGGGACTTCTGAAGAGACCCAGTACTTC	CASSPGTSEETQYF
TRBV3-1/TRBV3-2	TRBD2	NA	TRBJ2-2	TGTGCCAGCAGTTTCCCGACTAGCGGGAGAAGATGCGGGGAGCTGTTTTTT	CASSFPTSGRRCGELFF